Shown below are 22 T cell receptor beta chains from a single sample sequenced in a study of cytomegalovirus exposure and HLA in healthy donors. The PCR made use of 60 Vbeta and 13 Jbeta primers. The repertoire was sequenced with immunoSEQ multiplex PCR; TCRdb's copy has only in-frame clones and lacks some. The data contain some 170,000 clones, around 80% of them seen just once; the ten biggest clones take up roughly 3.7%. Sequencing used PBMCs. These TCRs come from a woman aged 60-75 years in good health and CMV-seropositive.

The rearrangement uses TRBV5-1 and TRBJ2-7; 9 positions match TRBD1. This CDR3 comprises 14 residues. Germline-derived CDR1 and CDR2 are SGHRS and YFSETQ. V gave up 4 bases and J gave up 8 bases; unmatched junction bases: 10. CDR3 coding DNA: TGCGCCAGCAGCACCCGGGACAGGGTTTCGAAGCAGTACTTC. This encodes CASSTRDRVSKQYF.

The chain joins TRBV5-4 to TRBJ1-2, with 7 bases aligning to TRBD1. This CDR3 has 14 amino acids. The V gene's germline CDR1 is SGHNT and CDR2 YYREEE (reference sequence). V shed 2 bases and J 2 bases; nucleotides not matched to a gene: 3. This CDR3 reads CASSLRGPNYGYTF. The CDR3, as DNA: TGTGCCAGCAGCTTAAGGGGGCCGAACTATGGCTACACCTTC.

In this sample, this clone turned up a few times. Relative to the germline gene, one junction end is altered; a read error may explain this. DNA for the CDR3: TGTGCTAGCAGCTTAGCGAGGTTCACAGATACGCAGTATTTT. Protein sequence: CASSLARFTDTQYF. The chain uses TRBV7-7 and TRBJ2-3, with D possibly being TRBD2 (5 bases). Per germline, CDR1 SSHAT and CDR2 FNYEAQ (reference sequence). This CDR3 has 14 amino acids.

The V gene is TRBV28, the J gene TRBJ1-3, with 8 bases fitting TRBD1. Germline V gene data show CDR1 as MDHEN and CDR2 as SYDVKM. The J segment lost 0 bases and the V segment lost 5 bases, leaving 9 bases of the junction unmatched. The CDR3 runs 17 residues. CDR3 sequence (DNA): TGTGCCAGCAGTGACCCGGGACAGGAACCCTCTGGAAACACCATATATTTT. As protein: CASSDPGQEPSGNTIYF.

The chain joins TRBV5-4 to TRBJ2-7; 9 nucleotides match TRBD1. This CDR3 spans 13 amino acids. Looked up from germline, CDR1 is SGHNT and CDR2 is YYREEE (reference sequence). V was clipped by 5 bases and J by 5 bases; unmatched bases: 5. The CDR3 reads CASSGTGTDEQYF. CDR3 DNA sequence: TGTGCCAGCAGTGGGACAGGGACCGACGAGCAGTACTTC.

V gene TRBV7-8 combines with J gene TRBJ1-1; D remains unclear. Germline loops: CDR1 SGHVS, CDR2 FQNEAQ. Between the trimmed V and J ends, which lost 7 bases and 4 bases, there was a span of 19 bases. The CDR3 is 15 amino acids. The CDR3 DNA is TGTGCCAGCACCCCTACTAACGGGATGGGCACTGAAGCTTTCTTT. This translates into CASTPTNGMGTEAFF.

The chain recombines TRBV4-2 with TRBJ2-7; 7 bases fit TRBD2. The CDR3 is made up of 14 amino acids. V shed 6 bases, J shed 4 bases, and the junction held 9 bases outside the gene matches. Per the germline V gene, CDR1 is LGHNA and CDR2 is YNFKEQ. The CDR3 spells CASRGWGEGYEQYF. The CDR3 region has the DNA TGTGCCAGCAGAGGTTGGGGGGAGGGGTACGAGCAGTACTTC.

The chain employs TRBV7-3 and TRBJ2-7, with 12 bases lining up with TRBD2. The V and J ends lost 5 bases and 5 bases, in that order; junction bases with no gene match: 13. This CDR3 is 17 amino acids long. Germline CDR1 SGHTA, CDR2 FQGTGA. CDR3 sequence: CASSKRGLAGTKNEQYF. DNA for the CDR3: TGTGCCAGCAGCAAAAGGGGACTAGCGGGCACAAAGAACGAGCAGTACTTC.

The chain carries TRBV5-1 and TRBJ1-4; unclear D gene. The length of the CDR3 is 15 residues. Germline lookup yields CDR1 SGHRS and CDR2 YFSETQ. V shed 0 bases and J shed 7 bases, with 13 bases lying between them. The CDR3 sequence: CASSLDFMPGEKLFF. The CDR3, as DNA: TGCGCCAGCAGCTTGGATTTTATGCCAGGTGAAAAACTGTTTTTT.

Comments on this clone: This specimen includes other DNA sequences encoding the same CDR3. The chain combines TRBV5-1 with TRBJ2-5, with unresolved D. Per the germline V gene, CDR1 is SGHRS and CDR2 is YFSETQ. The CDR3 has 11 residues. V was shortened by 4 bases and J by 5 bases, with 6 bases between the two germline ends. CDR3 in amino acids: CASSLEETQYF. In DNA form, the CDR3 reads TGCGCCAGCAGCCTAGAGGAGACCCAGTACTTC.

This chain links TRBV11-2 with TRBJ2-2; 7 nucleotides agree with TRBD1. Germline CDR1 and CDR2: SGHAT and FQNNGV. V shed 1 base and J 6 bases; nucleotides not matched to a gene: 5. This CDR3 has 15 residues. Written as DNA, the CDR3 is TGTGCCAGCAGCTTAGGGGCAGGGGGTCCCGGGGAGCTGTTTTTT. Its protein product is CASSLGAGGPGELFF.

V and J are TRBV4-1 and TRBJ2-1, with TRBD2 matching 12 bases. V shed 0 bases and J 15 bases; nucleotides not matched to a gene: 6. The CDR3 has 14 amino acids. Germline V gene data show CDR1 as MGHRA and CDR2 as YSYEKL. In DNA, the CDR3 is TGCGCCAGCAGCCAAGAACTAGCGGGGGGTGTTCCGTTCTTC. Amino acid sequence: CASSQELAGGVPFF.

This rearrangement joins TRBV5-1 to TRBJ1-2; 7 nucleotides line up with TRBD1. Germline CDR1 reads SGHRS; CDR2 reads YFSETQ. With 3 bases clipped from V and 1 base from J, the junction kept 3 bases outside the gene matches. The CDR3 runs 14 residues. The chain's CDR3 is CASSSGQYNYGYTF. CDR3 nucleotides: TGCGCCAGCAGCTCGGGACAGTATAACTATGGCTACACCTTC.

The chain uses TRBV7-2 and TRBJ2-7; 8 bases are shared with TRBD2. The CDR3 sequence is 14 residues long. CDR1 and CDR2 (germline): SGHTA, FQGNSA. V lost 7 bases to trimming and J lost 4 bases; unmatched junction nucleotides: 9. Here the CDR3 DNA reads TGTGCCAGCACCTCGGGAGCGGGGGCTTACGAGCAGTACTTC. Translated: CASTSGAGAYEQYF.

The V call is TRBV5-1, the J call TRBJ1-2; 7 bases are a match to TRBD1. V was pared by 4 bases and J by 4 bases, with 10 bases of the junction left unmatched. The CDR3 sequence is 15 residues long. Germline V gives CDR1 SGHRS, CDR2 YFSETQ. The DNA of the CDR3 is TGCGCCAGCAGCCCTGGGACAGAAACTCTCTATGGCTACACCTTC. Translated: CASSPGTETLYGYTF.

Concerning this clone itself: Compared with germline, one end of the junction differs, possibly owing to a read error. Other DNA sequences in this sample translate to the same CDR3. The genes are TRBV6-5 and TRBJ1-5; 10 bases are shared with TRBD1. Germline assignment: CDR1 MNHEY and CDR2 SVGAGI. This CDR3 is 15 amino acids long. This CDR3 reads CASSYSGQGYQPQHF. The CDR3 DNA is TGTGCCAGCAGCTACTCGGGACAGGGGTATCAGCCCCAGCATTTT.

The count of this clone is one. The chain uses TRBV15 and TRBJ1-1; D is possibly TRBD1 (6 bases). CDR1 is LNHNV, CDR2 YYDKDF, per germline (reference sequence). The CDR3 covers 14 residues. With 3 bases removed from V and 0 bases from J, the gap between germline ends came to 8 bases. CDR3 in DNA: TGTGCCACCAGCAGGGACAGCATGAACACTGAAGCTTTCTTT. This sequence encodes CATSRDSMNTEAFF.

A remark on this clone: A single base separates this from a much larger clone, so it may be a read error. The chain uses TRBV4-2 and TRBJ2-7; D is ambiguous. This CDR3 contains 17 residues. V lost 0 bases to trimming and J lost 6 bases, with 21 bases between them. Germline loops: CDR1 LGHNA, CDR2 YNFKEQ. The CDR3 spells CASSQDMSTGPRSEQYF. The CDR3 coding sequence is TGTGCCAGCAGCCAAGATATGTCAACTGGGCCGAGATCCGAGCAGTACTTC.

The gene calls are TRBV5-1 and TRBJ1-4, with a weak D call TRBD1 (6 bases). The V gene's germline CDR1 is SGHRS and CDR2 YFSETQ. Between the trimmed V and J ends, which lost 5 bases and 4 bases, there was a span of 12 bases. This CDR3 has 14 amino acids. The CDR3 loop is CASRPGQINEKLFF. CDR3 coding DNA: TGCGCCAGCAGACCCGGACAGATTAATGAAAAACTGTTTTTT.

The chain links TRBV6-6 to TRBJ1-3, with D unresolved. Trimming took 2 bases from V and 0 from J, leaving 8 bases between them. This CDR3 is 15 amino acids long. Germline V gives CDR1 MNHNY, CDR2 SVGAGI (reference sequence). CDR3 coding DNA: TGTGCCAGCAGTTACAACAGTCCCTCTGGAAACACCATATATTTT. Protein: CASSYNSPSGNTIYF.

This chain connects TRBV4-2 to TRBJ1-2; 9 nucleotides match TRBD1. The ends lost 0 bases at V and 4 bases at J; junction bases unmatched: 3. The CDR3 covers 15 residues. Germline CDR1 and CDR2: LGHNA and YNFKEQ. For the CDR3, the DNA is TGTGCCAGCAGCCAAGACAGGGACAGGGTCTATGGCTACACCTTC. It codes for CASSQDRDRVYGYTF.

The J gene is TRBJ2-3, the V gene TRBV19; no clear D gene. The CDR3 contains 14 residues. The V gene lost 7 bases and the J gene lost 4 bases, with 15 bases spanning the gap. The germline V gene encodes CDR1 LNHDA and CDR2 SQIVND (reference sequence). CDR3 sequence (DNA): TGTGCCAGTACCCTAACCGTGCTTTCAGATACGCAGTATTTT. Translation gives CASTLTVLSDTQYF.